Below, 8 T cell receptor beta chains from the same sample are listed, as sequenced in a study of PD-L1 blockade in urothelial cancer. Using immunoSEQ multiplex PCR, the repertoire was profiled, and TCRdb retains in-frame clones only, with some absent. The sample consists of fewer than 40,000 clones, 90% of them appearing once. The material sequenced was PBMCs, taken around atezolizumab (anti-PD-L1) treatment. Every receptor here comes from a man in his 70s with urothelial cancer.

V and J are TRBV28 and TRBJ1-4; the match to TRBD1 covers 9 bases. J gave up 5 bases and V 8 bases, and 9 bases lay outside the gene matches. The CDR3 is 15 residues long. Germline CDR1 is MDHEN and CDR2 is SYDVKM. The CDR3 sequence: CASGQPGQGNEKLFF. The CDR3 nucleotides are TGTGCCAGCGGACAACCGGGACAGGGCAATGAAAAACTGTTTTTT.

The rearrangement joins TRBV27 to TRBJ2-6; the D gene is possibly TRBD2 (7 bases). Germline values: CDR1 MNHEY, CDR2 SMNVEV (reference sequence). This CDR3 region has 17 residues. The V and J ends lost 8 bases and 1 base respectively, with 18 bases between them. CDR3 sequence: CASALGGGPSGANVLTF. CDR3 in DNA: TGTGCCAGCGCATTAGGGGGAGGGCCTTCTGGGGCCAACGTCCTGACTTTC. The entire variable domain, with the rest obtained from reference TRBV27 and TRBJ2-6, is as follows: EAQVTQNPRYLITVTGKKLTVTCSQNMNHEYMSWYRQDPGLGLRQIYYSMNVEVTDKGDVPEGYKVSRKEKRNFPLILESPSPNQTSLYFCASALGGGPSGANVLTFGAGSRLTVL.

This sequence joins TRBV9 and TRBJ2-7; 12 bases align to TRBD2. Germline-derived CDR1 and CDR2 are SGDLS and YYNGEE. The CDR3 extends over 15 amino acids. V shed 0 bases and J 2 bases; nucleotides not matched to a gene: 0. The CDR3 here is CASSVGTSGTYEQYF. The CDR3 coding sequence is TGTGCCAGCAGCGTAGGGACTAGCGGGACCTACGAGCAGTACTTC.

The rearrangement uses TRBV5-1 and TRBJ2-1; D not resolved. The CDR3 runs to 15 residues. The V and J ends lost 3 bases and 0 bases respectively, with 10 bases between them. Germline V gene data show CDR1 as SGHRS and CDR2 as YFSETQ. CDR3 DNA sequence: TGCGCCAGCAGCTCGGCGAGGCCCTCCTACAATGAGCAGTTCTTC. Its translation is CASSSARPSYNEQFF. Drawing the rest from reference TRBV5-1 and TRBJ2-1, the complete variable domain is KAGVTQTPRYLIKTRGQQVTLSCSPISGHRSVSWYQQTPGQGLQFLFEYFSETQRNKGNFPGRFSGRQFSNSRSEMNVSTLELGDSALYLCASSSARPSYNEQFFGPGTRLTVL.

The rearrangement uses TRBV5-4 and TRBJ2-5, with 7 positions matching TRBD1. Germline V gene sequence: CDR1 SGHNT, CDR2 YYREEE (reference sequence). The CDR3 runs 14 residues. J was trimmed by 1 base and V by 4 bases; bases with no gene match: 4. The CDR3: CASSLGTAQETQYF. DNA for the CDR3: TGTGCCAGCAGCCTCGGGACAGCCCAAGAGACCCAGTACTTC.

The V gene is TRBV13, the J gene TRBJ2-1, with unresolved D. The CDR3 length is 18 residues. Germline V gives CDR1 PRHDT, CDR2 FYEKMQ (reference sequence). V shed 2 bases and J shed 0 bases, with 17 bases lying between them. CDR3 DNA sequence: TGTGCCAGCAGCTTACGTCCCCGAAGCCCGAGCTCCTACAATGAGCAGTTCTTC. Amino acid sequence: CASSLRPRSPSSYNEQFF.

The gene calls are TRBV6-5 and TRBJ2-5, with TRBD2 as a possible D gene (6 bases). This CDR3 is built from 14 residues. The V end lost 2 bases, the J end lost 5 bases, and 12 bases lay between the germline ends. Germline assignment: CDR1 MNHEY and CDR2 SVGAGI. This chain's CDR3 is CASSYPGGLETQYF. In DNA, the CDR3 is TGTGCCAGCAGTTACCCCGGAGGGCTGGAGACCCAGTACTTC.

The chain links TRBV16 to TRBJ1-5; no reliable D call. V was cut by 4 bases and J by 4 bases, with 23 bases left in between. The CDR3 runs 18 residues. Germline assignment: CDR1 KGHSY and CDR2 FQNENV. CDR3 coding DNA: TGTGCCAGCAGCCGGTTCATAAGGCAGACTGAGAAAAATCAGCCCCAGCATTTT. It translates to CASSRFIRQTEKNQPQHF. Full variable domain (missing parts from reference TRBV16 and TRBJ1-5): GEEVAQTPKHLVRGEGQKAKLYCAPIKGHSYVFWYQQVLKNEFKFLISFQNENVFDETGMPKERFSAKCLPNSPCSLEIQATKLEDSAVYFCASSRFIRQTEKNQPQHFGDGTRLSIL.